This T cell receptor (beta chain) emerged from a study of human T cells and chemical hapten exposure. General study results and limits: Significantly greater numbers of large CDR3 similarity clusters came from expanded TCRs than from controls.

The CDR3 runs to 15 residues. Per the germline V gene, CDR1 is SNHLY and CDR2 is FYNNEI. The V and J ends lost 7 bases and 4 bases, in that order; junction bases with no gene match: 4. TCRdb re-called the RACE reads through MiXCR, storing one row per CDR3 protein. Here the sample spans over 70,000 distinct CDR3 sequences, approximately 11% being singletons. The sample's time point: patch test 3, about 24 weeks after DPC sensitization. Described treatment: therapeutic diphenylcyclopropenone sensitization with weekly scalp DPC. This clonotype came up a few times. Its antigen is unknown. V gene TRBV2 combines with J gene TRBJ2-5; 15 bases are shared with TRBD2. This TCR derives from a woman aged 30 to 39 with alopecia areata. Some clones in this sample may be carry-over from other donors' samples. Sequencing was performed on whole blood, taken in connection with sensitization to the hapten diphenylcyclopropenone (DPC). The CDR3 bases are TGTGCCAGCAAACCGGGACTAGCGGGAGGAGAGACCCAGTACTTC. Its translation: CASKPGLAGGETQYF.